A few counts support the clone carrying this TCR beta chain. Germline loops: CDR1 MDHEN, CDR2 SYDVKM. This CDR3 is 14 amino acids long. Trimming cost V 4 bases and J 4 bases, with 11 bases left between them. The entry originates in a study of blood T cell repertoires in COVID-19. Produced via immunoSEQ multiplex PCR; TCRdb's table is partial and in-frame only. The table has approximately 89,000 clones, nearly 80% seen once. This clonotype was obtained from a man between 65 and 85 years old with COVID-19, enrolled during active disease. This rearrangement joins TRBV28 to TRBJ1-5; perhaps TRBD1 as D (5 bases). The sequencing input was peripheral blood. The CDR3 is CASSYGAGNQPQHF. CDR3 DNA: TGTGCCAGCAGTTACGGGGCGGGGAATCAGCCCCAGCATTTT.